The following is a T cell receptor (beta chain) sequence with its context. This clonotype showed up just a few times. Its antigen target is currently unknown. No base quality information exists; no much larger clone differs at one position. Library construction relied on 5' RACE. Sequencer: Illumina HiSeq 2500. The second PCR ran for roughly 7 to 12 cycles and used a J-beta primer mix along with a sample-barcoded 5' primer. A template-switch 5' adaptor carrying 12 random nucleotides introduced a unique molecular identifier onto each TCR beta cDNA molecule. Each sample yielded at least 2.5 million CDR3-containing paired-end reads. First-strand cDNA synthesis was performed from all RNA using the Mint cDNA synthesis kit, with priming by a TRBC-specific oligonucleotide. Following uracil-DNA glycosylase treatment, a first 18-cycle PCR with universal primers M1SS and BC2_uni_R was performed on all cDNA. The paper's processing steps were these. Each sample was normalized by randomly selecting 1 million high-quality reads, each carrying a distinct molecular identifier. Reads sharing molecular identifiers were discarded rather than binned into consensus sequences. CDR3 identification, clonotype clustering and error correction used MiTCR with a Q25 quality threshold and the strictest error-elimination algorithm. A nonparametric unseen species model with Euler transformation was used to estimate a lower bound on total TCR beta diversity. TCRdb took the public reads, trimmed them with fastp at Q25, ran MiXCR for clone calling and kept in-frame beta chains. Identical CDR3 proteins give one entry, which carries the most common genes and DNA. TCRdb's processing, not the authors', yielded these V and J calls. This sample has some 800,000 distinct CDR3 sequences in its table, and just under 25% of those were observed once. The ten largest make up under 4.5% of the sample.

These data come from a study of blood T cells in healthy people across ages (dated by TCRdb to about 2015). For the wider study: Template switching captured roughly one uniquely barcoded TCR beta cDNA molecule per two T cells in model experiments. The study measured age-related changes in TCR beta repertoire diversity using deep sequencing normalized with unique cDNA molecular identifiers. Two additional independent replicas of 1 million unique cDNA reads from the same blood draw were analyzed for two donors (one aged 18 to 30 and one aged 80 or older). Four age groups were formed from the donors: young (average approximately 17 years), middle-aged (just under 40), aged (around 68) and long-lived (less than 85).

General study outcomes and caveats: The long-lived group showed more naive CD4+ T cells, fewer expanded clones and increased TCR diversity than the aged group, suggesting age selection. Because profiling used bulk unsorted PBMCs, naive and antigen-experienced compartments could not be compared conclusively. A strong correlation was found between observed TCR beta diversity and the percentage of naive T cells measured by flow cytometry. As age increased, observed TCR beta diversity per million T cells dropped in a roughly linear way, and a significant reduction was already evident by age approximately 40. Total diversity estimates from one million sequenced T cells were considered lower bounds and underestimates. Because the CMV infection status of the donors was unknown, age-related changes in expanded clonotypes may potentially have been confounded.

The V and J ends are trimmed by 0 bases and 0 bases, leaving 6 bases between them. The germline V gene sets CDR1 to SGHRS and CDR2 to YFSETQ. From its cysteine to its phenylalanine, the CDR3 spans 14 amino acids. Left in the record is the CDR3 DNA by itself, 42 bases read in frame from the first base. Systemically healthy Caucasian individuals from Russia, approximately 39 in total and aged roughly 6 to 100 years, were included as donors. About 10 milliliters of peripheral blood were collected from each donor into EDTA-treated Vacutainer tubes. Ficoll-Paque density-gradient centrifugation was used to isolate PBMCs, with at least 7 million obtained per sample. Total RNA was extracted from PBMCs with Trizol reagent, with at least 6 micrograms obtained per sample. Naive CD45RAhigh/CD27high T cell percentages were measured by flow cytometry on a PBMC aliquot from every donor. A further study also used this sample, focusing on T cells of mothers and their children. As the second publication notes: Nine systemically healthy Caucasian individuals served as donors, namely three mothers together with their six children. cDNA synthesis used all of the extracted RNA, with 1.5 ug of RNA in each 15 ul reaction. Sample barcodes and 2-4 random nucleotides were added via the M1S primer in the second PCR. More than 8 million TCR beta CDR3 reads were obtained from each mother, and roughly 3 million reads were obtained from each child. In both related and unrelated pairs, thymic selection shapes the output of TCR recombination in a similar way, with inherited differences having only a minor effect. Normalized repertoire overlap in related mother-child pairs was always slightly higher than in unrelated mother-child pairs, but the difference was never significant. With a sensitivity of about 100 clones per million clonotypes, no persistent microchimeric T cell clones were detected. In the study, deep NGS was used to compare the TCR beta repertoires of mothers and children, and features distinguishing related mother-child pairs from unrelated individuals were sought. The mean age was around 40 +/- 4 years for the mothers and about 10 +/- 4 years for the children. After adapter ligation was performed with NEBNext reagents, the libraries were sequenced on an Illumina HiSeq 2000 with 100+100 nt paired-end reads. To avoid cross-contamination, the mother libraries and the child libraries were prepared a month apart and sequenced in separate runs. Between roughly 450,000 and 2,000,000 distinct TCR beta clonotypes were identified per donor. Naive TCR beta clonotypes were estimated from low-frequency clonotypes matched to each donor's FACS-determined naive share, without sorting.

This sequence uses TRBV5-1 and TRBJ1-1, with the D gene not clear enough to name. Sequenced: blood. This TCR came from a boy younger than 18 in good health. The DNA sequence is TGCGCCAGCAGCTTGGGTCACATGAACACTGAAGCTTTCTTT. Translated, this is CASSLGHMNTEAFF.